The next 5 T cell receptor beta chains were all read from a single sample in a study of sequential checkpoint blockade in melanoma. This sample's treatment: randomized to nivolumab then ipilimumab (arm A) or the reverse (arm B). Only in-frame clones appear in the TCRdb table, and some are missing; sequencing was by immunoSEQ multiplex PCR. The table has about 15,000 clones, roughly 82% seen once; the top ten hold about 32%. Sequences were derived from CD8+ T cells sorted from blood (inferred from file names), sampled from a patient given nivolumab and ipilimumab in sequence. The receptors originated from a human donor with melanoma.

CDR3 nucleotide sequence: TGTGCCAGCAGCTTGGGACAGGTGTCCTACGAGCAGTACTTC. Translated: CASSLGQVSYEQYF. The rearrangement uses TRBV27 and TRBJ2-7; 8 nucleotides agree with TRBD1. The CDR3 is 14 amino acids. V lost 6 bases to trimming and J lost 1 base; unmatched junction nucleotides: 5. Germline CDR1 and CDR2: MNHEY and SMNVEV (reference sequence).

V usage is TRBV28 and J usage is TRBJ1-3; possibly TRBD1 for D (6 bases). CDR3 length: 17 residues. Trimming cost V 5 bases and J 4 bases, with 21 bases left between them. Germline lookup yields CDR1 MDHEN and CDR2 SYDVKM. This CDR3 reads CASSPIVGRDKGNTIYF. The CDR3 DNA follows: TGTGCCAGCAGTCCCATCGTGGGGAGGGACAAGGGAAACACCATATATTTT.

The chain joins TRBV30 to TRBJ2-7; 8 nucleotides match TRBD2. Looked up from germline, CDR1 is GTSNPN and CDR2 is SVGIG (reference sequence). V shed 0 bases, J shed 9 bases, and the junction held 7 bases outside the gene matches. The CDR3 spans 13 residues. CDR3 amino acids: CAWSVQASGLQYF. Written as DNA, the CDR3 is TGTGCCTGGAGTGTACAGGCTAGCGGGCTGCAGTACTTC.

The genes are TRBV11-3 and TRBJ2-7; 9 bases fit TRBD1. The CDR3 extends over 15 amino acids. Trimming took 5 bases from V and 5 from J; bases not matched to a gene: 10. From germline, CDR1 is SGHNT and CDR2 YENEEA. CDR3: CASSLAGTGNDEQYF. The DNA for the CDR3 is TGTGCCAGCAGCCTAGCCGGGACAGGGAACGACGAGCAGTACTTC.

The chain carries TRBV7-2 and TRBJ2-5; D remains ambiguous. Trimming removed 2 bases at V and 5 bases at J, with 15 bases between. The germline CDR1 and CDR2 sequences are SGHTA and FQGNSA. This CDR3 contains 15 residues. The DNA of the CDR3 is TGTGCCAGCAGCTTAATATCATCTCTAGTTGAGACCCAGTACTTC. It codes for CASSLISSLVETQYF.